Described below is a single T cell receptor beta chain sequence and its context. The CDR3 extends over 15 amino acids. Trimming cost V 5 bases and J 6 bases; bases outside gene matches: 6. CDR1 MNHEY and CDR2 SMNVEV come from the germline V gene (reference sequence). The source of the sample is a study of cytomegalovirus exposure and HLA in healthy donors. PCR amplification relied on 60 Vbeta primers (plus 13 Jbeta primers). The protocol was immunoSEQ multiplex PCR, while the TCRdb copy is restricted to in-frame clones and leaves out a portion. The repertoire holds about 170,000 clones, with about 80% as singletons.

This TCR derives from a woman in her fifties or sixties in good health and CMV-seronegative. The chain carries TRBV27 and TRBJ2-1; the match to TRBD2 covers 11 bases. Sequences were obtained from PBMCs. The CDR3 sequence is CASSTLAGGRNEQFF. Here the CDR3 DNA reads TGTGCCAGCAGTACTCTAGCGGGAGGTCGCAATGAGCAGTTCTTC.